This T cell receptor beta chain was identified during a study of blood T cells in healthy people across ages. PCR was performed a second time for about 6 to 12 cycles using a sample-barcoded 5' primer and a J-beta primer mix. In TCRdb, the 5' RACE reads were re-called with MiXCR into one record per CDR3 protein. The sample includes some 760,000 distinct CDR3 sequences, around 25% of them seen just once. This CDR3 has 17 residues. With 3 bases removed from V and 1 base from J, the gap between germline ends came to 17 bases. Germline values: CDR1 MGHRA, CDR2 YSYEKL. These data are also associated with another study on T cells of mothers and their children.

Material for sequencing was blood. The receptor's source is a boy younger than 18 in good health. J is TRBJ2-3 and V is TRBV4-1, with D possibly being TRBD2 (6 bases). The CDR3 here is CASSQVLGRGRTDTQYF. The CDR3 DNA sequence: TGCGCCAGCAGCCAGGTTTTGGGGCGGGGTCGCACAGATACGCAGTATTTT.